This T cell receptor (beta chain) came from a study of blood T cells in healthy people across ages. For the study at large: For every two T cells, template switching captured about one barcoded beta molecule. The study, taken as a whole, reports: Diversity was higher, and naive CD4+ cells more numerous, in long-lived donors than in aged donors. As naive T cell percentage varied, TCR beta diversity correlated strongly with it. Estimates based on one million T cells were treated as lower bounds.

Together with a sample-barcoded 5' primer, a J-beta primer mix was included in a second PCR lasting about 6 to 11 cycles. TCRdb fed the 5' RACE reads into MiXCR, producing one record per CDR3 protein. The data show around 1,500,000 distinct CDR3 sequences, with roughly 30% seen just once and 7% to 9% held by the top ten. In germline, CDR1 is SQVTM, CDR2 ANQGSEA. The CDR3 sequence is 15 residues long. The ends lost 2 bases at V and 3 bases at J; junction bases unmatched: 4. This clonotype was picked up many times. The antigen is not known. This sequence was found in a young woman in good health. The source material was blood. The chain uses TRBV29-1 and TRBJ2-1; 10 nucleotides match TRBD2. The CDR3, as DNA: TGCAGCGTTGAACTAGCGGGAGAATTCTACAATGAGCAGTTCTTC. Protein: CSVELAGEFYNEQFF.